This TCR beta chain was recorded in a study of patients and donors after allogeneic stem cell transplantation. The V gene lost 5 bases and the J gene lost 0 bases, with 14 bases spanning the gap. The CDR3 runs to 16 residues. The germline V gene has CDR1 MNHEY and CDR2 SMNVEV (reference sequence). MiXCR was run by TCRdb on the RT-PCR reads, yielding one entry per CDR3 protein. Of 920,000 or so distinct CDR3 sequences detected, roughly 18% appear once; the ten largest clones hold 5% to 6.5%. This TCR came from a human donor who was either an allogeneic HSCT recipient or a stem cell or donor lymphocyte infusion donor (not recorded which). It is not recorded whose cells these are; they may come from a transplant donor. The sample taken for sequencing was blood, either unsorted or a sorted T cell fraction (not recorded which). The chain has TRBV27 and TRBJ1-5; D perhaps matches TRBD1 (5 bases). The CDR3 nucleotides read TGTGCCAGCAGTCAATATTGGGGGAATAGCAATCAGCCCCAGCATTTT. It is translated as CASSQYWGNSNQPQHF.